This TCR beta chain was identified during a study of control samples from healthy donors and cancer patients. The CDR3 totals 11 residues. Trimming shortened V by 5 bases and J by 8 bases, and 9 bases separated the two germline ends. Some clones are missing from TCRdb's copy, which holds only in-frame ones; the method was immunoSEQ multiplex PCR. The data hold about 130,000 clones, with roughly 90% observed a single time. V gene TRBV12-3 or TRBV12-4 combines with J gene TRBJ1-2; D remains ambiguous. The sequence came from a woman aged 50 to 65 in good health. What was sequenced was blood. The CDR3 protein is CASSRGSGYTF. The CDR3, as DNA: TGTGCCAGCAGTCGTGGCTCGGGCTACACCTTC.